This TCR beta chain was identified in a study of radiotherapy plus CTLA-4 blockade in lung cancer. Study summary: 15% to 20% of patients responded objectively, and roughly 30% achieved disease control. Study-level results: According to reports, early shifts in blood T cell clones, alongside interferon-beta, forecast response most accurately. Expansion of tumor-derived TCR clones was observed in blood after radiotherapy plus ipilimumab.

Comment on this clone: Antigen unknown.

Lung cancer patients with chemo-refractory metastatic non-small-cell disease were given focal radiation plus CTLA-4 blockade with ipilimumab. The protocol was immunoSEQ multiplex PCR, while the TCRdb copy is restricted to in-frame clones and leaves out a portion. Of more than 95,000 clones in the sample, 65% to 85% were seen once. The CDR3 is 14 residues long. Trimming took off 3 bases at V and 2 bases at J, with 8 bases between the two ends. CDR1 MNHEY and CDR2 SMNVEV come from the germline V gene (reference sequence). The chain has TRBV27 and TRBJ2-1; TRBD2 is a possible D gene (6 bases). The sequencing used peripheral blood, collected from a patient treated with radiotherapy plus ipilimumab. This receptor was identified in a human donor with non-small cell lung cancer who had a partial response to radiotherapy plus ipilimumab. The CDR3 spells CASSLRLAYNEQFF. Here the CDR3 DNA reads TGTGCCAGCAGTTTGCGACTAGCCTACAATGAGCAGTTCTTC.